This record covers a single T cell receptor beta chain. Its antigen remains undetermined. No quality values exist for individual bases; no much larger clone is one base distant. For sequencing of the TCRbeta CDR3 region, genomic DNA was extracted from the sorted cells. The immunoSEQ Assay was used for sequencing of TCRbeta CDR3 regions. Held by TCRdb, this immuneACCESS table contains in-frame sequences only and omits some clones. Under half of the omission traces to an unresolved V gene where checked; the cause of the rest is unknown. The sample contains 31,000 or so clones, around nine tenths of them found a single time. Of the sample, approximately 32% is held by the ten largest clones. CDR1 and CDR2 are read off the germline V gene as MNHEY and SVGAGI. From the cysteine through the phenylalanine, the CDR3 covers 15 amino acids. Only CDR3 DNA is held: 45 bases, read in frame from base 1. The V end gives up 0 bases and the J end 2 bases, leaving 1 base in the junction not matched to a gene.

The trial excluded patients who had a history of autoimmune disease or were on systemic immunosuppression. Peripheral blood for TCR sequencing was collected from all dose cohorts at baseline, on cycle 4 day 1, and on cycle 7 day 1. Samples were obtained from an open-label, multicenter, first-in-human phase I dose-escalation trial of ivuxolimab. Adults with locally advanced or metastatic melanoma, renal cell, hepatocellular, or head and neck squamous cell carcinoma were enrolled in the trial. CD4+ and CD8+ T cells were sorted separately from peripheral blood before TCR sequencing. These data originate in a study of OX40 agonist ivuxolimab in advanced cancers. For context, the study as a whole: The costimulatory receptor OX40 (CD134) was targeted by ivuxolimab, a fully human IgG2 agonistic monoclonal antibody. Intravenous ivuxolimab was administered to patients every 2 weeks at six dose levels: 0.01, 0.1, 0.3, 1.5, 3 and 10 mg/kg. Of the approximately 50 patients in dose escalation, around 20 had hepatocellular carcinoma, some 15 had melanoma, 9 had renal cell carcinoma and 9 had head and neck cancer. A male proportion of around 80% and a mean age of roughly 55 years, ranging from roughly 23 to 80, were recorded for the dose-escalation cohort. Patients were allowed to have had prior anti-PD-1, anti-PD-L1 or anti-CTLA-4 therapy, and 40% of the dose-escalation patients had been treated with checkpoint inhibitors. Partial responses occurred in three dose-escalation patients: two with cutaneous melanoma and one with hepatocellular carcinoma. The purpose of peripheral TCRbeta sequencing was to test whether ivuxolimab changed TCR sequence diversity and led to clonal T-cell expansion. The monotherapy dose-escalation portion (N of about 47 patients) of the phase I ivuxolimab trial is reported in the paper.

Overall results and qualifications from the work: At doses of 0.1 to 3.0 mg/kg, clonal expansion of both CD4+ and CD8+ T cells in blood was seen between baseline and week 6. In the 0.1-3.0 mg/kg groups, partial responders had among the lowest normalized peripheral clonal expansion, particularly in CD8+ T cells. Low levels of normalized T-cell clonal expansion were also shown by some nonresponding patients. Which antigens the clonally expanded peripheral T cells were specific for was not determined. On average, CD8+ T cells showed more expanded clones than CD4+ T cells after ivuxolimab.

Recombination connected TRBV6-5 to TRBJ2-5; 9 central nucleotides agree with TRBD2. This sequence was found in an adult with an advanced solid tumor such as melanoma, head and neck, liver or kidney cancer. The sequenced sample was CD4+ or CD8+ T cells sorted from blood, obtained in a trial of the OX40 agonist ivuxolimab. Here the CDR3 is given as CASSYSTSGQETQYF. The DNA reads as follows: TGTGCCAGCAGTTACTCGACTAGCGGACAAGAGACCCAGTACTTC.